Each of the 32 T cell receptor beta chains below was sequenced from the same sample in a study of shared clonotypes between healthy human individuals. Naive CD8 populations comprised CD45RO-negative cells positively selected for CCR7, excluding terminally differentiated effector memory CD45RA+ cells. Assay used: immunoSEQ multiplex PCR; TCRdb lists only in-frame clones, some missing. The sample includes roughly 2.1 million clones, roughly 91% of them seen just once. The sequencing sample was made of naive CD8+ T cells from PBMCs. Receptor source: a man between 18 and 29 years old in good health. Some clones in this sample may be carry-over from other donors' samples.

The chain employs TRBV7-3 and TRBJ2-7; TRBD2 might be the D (6 bases). The CDR3 covers 15 residues. The ends were cut back, 0 bases at V and 3 bases at J, with 12 bases in the middle. Germline CDR1 reads SGHTA; CDR2 reads FQGTGA. Written as DNA, the CDR3 is TGTGCCAGCAGCTTAACAGGCGGGGAAATCTACGAGCAGTACTTC. Its protein is CASSLTGGEIYEQYF.

CDR3 sequence reads: CASSPRQGGKNTEAFF. The CDR3 coding sequence is TGTGCCAGCAGCCCGCGACAGGGGGGAAAGAACACTGAAGCTTTCTTT. The rearrangement links TRBV5-4 to TRBJ1-1; TRBD1 agrees at 9 bases. CDR1 SGHNT and CDR2 YYREEE come from the germline V gene (reference sequence). CDR3 length: 16 amino acids. The V gene end was trimmed by 4 bases and the J gene end by 1 base; junction bases not matched to a gene: 8.

The rearrangement links TRBV27 to TRBJ1-2; no clear D gene. Trimming stripped 3 bases from V and 0 bases from J, with 17 bases between. This CDR3 has 17 amino acids. CDR1 and CDR2 (germline): MNHEY, SMNVEV (reference sequence). The CDR3 here is CASSFRIGRTANYGYTF. In nucleotides, the CDR3 is TGTGCCAGCAGTTTTAGGATTGGTAGGACTGCTAACTATGGCTACACCTTC.

This sequence joins TRBV7-3 and TRBJ2-3; 12 bases are a match to TRBD2. Losses at the gene ends were 1 base for V and 3 bases for J; bases not matched to a gene: 8. Germline values: CDR1 SGHTA, CDR2 FQGTGA. The CDR3 sequence is 18 residues long. CDR3 amino acids: CASSLKGKLAGGTDTQYF. The CDR3, as DNA: TGTGCCAGCAGCTTAAAAGGGAAACTAGCGGGAGGAACAGATACGCAGTATTTT.

This chain connects TRBV28 to TRBJ1-5; D possibly corresponds to TRBD1 (6 bases). Germline CDR1 reads MDHEN; CDR2 reads SYDVKM. V lost 2 bases to trimming and J lost 5 bases, with 16 bases between them. The CDR3 contains 16 residues. The CDR3 protein is CASSLQFLTGYQPQHF. DNA for the CDR3: TGTGCCAGCAGTTTACAATTTCTCACAGGGTATCAGCCCCAGCATTTT.

For this clone: Additional DNA sequences in this sample encode the identical CDR3. The rearrangement joins TRBV9 to TRBJ2-7; 11 bases match TRBD2. Germline V gives CDR1 SGDLS, CDR2 YYNGEE. This CDR3 contains 15 residues. V lost 2 bases to trimming and J lost 2 bases; unmatched junction nucleotides: 3. CDR3 loop: CASSVGTSGTYEQYF. The DNA of the CDR3 is TGTGCCAGCAGCGTTGGGACTAGCGGAACCTACGAGCAGTACTTC.

The genes are TRBV6-4 and TRBJ2-2, with 8 bases fitting TRBD1. Germline CDR1 and CDR2: MRHNA and SNTAGT. The CDR3 is made up of 17 amino acids. The ends lost 0 bases at V and 4 bases at J; junction bases unmatched: 7. The CDR3 loop reads CASSDSVTGGITGELFF. CDR3 sequence (DNA): TGTGCCAGCAGTGACTCAGTAACAGGGGGAATCACCGGGGAGCTGTTTTTT.

This clone was observed a handful of times. The chain is built from TRBV21-1 and TRBJ1-5; the DNA was not compared with TRBD1, the D call given in the table. TRBV21-1 is classified as a pseudogene. This CDR3 has 14 amino acids. In nucleotides, the CDR3 is TGTGCCAGCAGCAAAGCTAGGGGGCCATCGCCCCAGCATTTT. Its protein product is CASSKARGPSPQHF.

V usage is TRBV11-2 and J usage is TRBJ2-7; the D gene is possibly TRBD2 (7 bases). Germline CDR1 and CDR2: SGHAT and FQNNGV. Trimming pared 5 bases from V and 6 bases from J, leaving 11 bases between. This CDR3 has 12 amino acids. This chain's CDR3 is CASSAGAREQYF. The CDR3 region has the DNA TGTGCCAGCAGCGCGGGGGCACGCGAGCAGTACTTC.

The V call is TRBV27, the J call TRBJ2-2; 10 bases are a match to TRBD2. Germline lookup yields CDR1 MNHEY and CDR2 SMNVEV (reference sequence). J gave up 4 bases and V 5 bases, and 10 bases lay outside the gene matches. The CDR3 loop spans 17 amino acids. The CDR3 region is CASSHNSGRIPTGELFF. CDR3 sequence (DNA): TGTGCCAGCAGTCACAATAGCGGGAGGATACCCACCGGGGAGCTGTTTTTT.

This clone came up a few times. The chain has TRBV7-9 and TRBJ1-1, with a tentative D call TRBD1 (5 bases). This CDR3 region has 12 residues. V gave up 6 bases and J gave up 5 bases, with 10 bases separating them. Germline V gives CDR1 SEHNR, CDR2 FQNEAQ (reference sequence). This CDR3 is CASRRGRTEAFF. The CDR3 DNA is TGTGCCAGCAGGAGGGGCAGGACTGAAGCTTTCTTT.

V and J are TRBV5-1 and TRBJ2-7; 7 bases map to TRBD2. This CDR3 spans 15 amino acids. Per the germline V gene, CDR1 is SGHRS and CDR2 is YFSETQ. V lost 3 bases and J lost 3; bases outside the gene matches: 9. CDR3 sequence reads: CASSYTSVPHYEQYF. CDR3 coding DNA: TGCGCCAGCAGCTATACTAGCGTGCCACACTACGAGCAGTACTTC.

The chain employs TRBV28 and TRBJ2-5; D gene uncertain. The CDR3 consists of 15 residues. Trimming pared 4 bases from V and 2 bases from J, leaving 14 bases between. From germline, CDR1 is MDHEN and CDR2 SYDVKM. This CDR3 reads CASSSVFGRQETQYF. For the CDR3, the DNA is TGTGCCAGCAGTTCTGTTTTTGGCAGGCAAGAGACCCAGTACTTC. The whole variable domain, filled in from reference TRBV28 and TRBJ2-5, reads DVKVTQSSRYLVKRTGEKVFLECVQDMDHENMFWYRQDPGLGLRLIYFSYDVKMKEKGDIPEGYSVSREKKERFSLILESASTNQTSMYLCASSSVFGRQETQYFGPGTRLLVL.

The V and J genes are TRBV28 and TRBJ2-1, with TRBD2 identical over 7 bases. Germline loops: CDR1 MDHEN, CDR2 SYDVKM. V gave up 6 bases and J gave up 0 bases; unmatched junction bases: 5. The CDR3 loop spans 15 amino acids. The CDR3 region is CASSQRDLSYNEQFF. CDR3 nucleotide sequence: TGTGCCAGCAGCCAGCGGGACCTCTCCTACAATGAGCAGTTCTTC.

The V and J genes are TRBV18 and TRBJ1-3; perhaps TRBD1 as D (6 bases). This CDR3 contains 14 residues. Germline CDR1 and CDR2: KGHSH and LQKENI. V shed 6 bases and J shed 9 bases, with 18 bases lying between them. The CDR3 spells CASSTGTRDGTIYF. The CDR3 DNA reads TGTGCCAGCTCCACCGGGACACGGGACGGCACCATATATTTT.

This chain joins TRBV27 and TRBJ2-7; D ambiguous. This CDR3 has 15 residues. Germline CDR1 is MNHEY and CDR2 is SMNVEV (reference sequence). Trimming pared 2 bases from V and 2 bases from J, leaving 13 bases between. The CDR3 DNA follows: TGTGCCAGCAGTTTACAATTTTGCGTAGCCTACGAGCAGTACTTC. Its translation: CASSLQFCVAYEQYF.

This clone was seen more than once but under ten times. This CDR3 is also generated by other DNA sequences in the sample. The genes are TRBV27 and TRBJ1-5, with D possibly matching TRBD1 (5 bases). V lost 5 bases and J lost 1, with 9 bases in between. The CDR3 is made up of 14 amino acids. The germline CDR1 and CDR2 sequences are MNHEY and SMNVEV (reference sequence). The DNA for the CDR3 is TGTGCCAGCAGTGTCCGGGACAGCAATCAGCCCCAGCATTTT. Encoded protein: CASSVRDSNQPQHF.

The chain recombines TRBV18 with TRBJ1-2, with 7 bases fitting TRBD1. CDR3 length: 16 residues. CDR1 is KGHSH, CDR2 LQKENI, per germline. Trimming at V came to 5 bases and at J to 5 bases, leaving 14 bases not matched to a gene. The CDR3 is CASSTSRTGKFYGYTF. The CDR3 DNA follows: TGTGCCAGCTCAACATCCCGGACAGGAAAATTTTATGGCTACACCTTC.

This clone has only one observation. The chain combines TRBV28 with TRBJ1-1, with TRBD1 matching 8 bases. This CDR3 region has 16 residues. Trimming removed 5 bases from V and 0 bases from J; junction bases left unmatched: 8. The germline CDR1 and CDR2 sequences are MDHEN and SYDVKM. The CDR3 spells CASSTDRGNMNTEAFF. The CDR3 region has the DNA TGTGCCAGCAGTACAGACAGGGGCAACATGAACACTGAAGCTTTCTTT.

The chain joins TRBV13 to TRBJ2-7; D is possibly TRBD1 or TRBD2 (5 bases each). Germline-derived CDR1 and CDR2 are PRHDT and FYEKMQ (reference sequence). V was trimmed by 6 bases and J by 3 bases, leaving 21 bases between them. This CDR3 comprises 16 residues. Here the CDR3 DNA reads TGTGCCAGCAGTTCCTCTGGGGGTGGCGGACTCTACGAGCAGTACTTC. Amino acid sequence: CASSSSGGGGLYEQYF.

This clone was seen more than once but under ten times. Different DNA sequences within this sample yield the same CDR3. The rearrangement links TRBV29-1 to TRBJ1-1; TRBD1 might be the D (5 bases). CDR3 length: 10 residues. V dropped 4 bases and J dropped 6 bases, with 6 bases sitting between them. The germline gives CDR1 SQVTM, CDR2 ANQGSEA. This CDR3 reads CSVGGAEAFF. The DNA for the CDR3 is TGCAGCGTTGGGGGGGCTGAAGCTTTCTTT.

The chain joins TRBV7-3 to TRBJ2-3, with 7 bases identical to TRBD1. This CDR3 comprises 15 residues. Germline CDR1 reads SGHTA; CDR2 reads FQGTGA. J was trimmed by 0 bases and V by 5 bases; bases with no gene match: 5. The CDR3 DNA sequence: TGTGCCAGCAGCACACGACAGGGCAGCACAGATACGCAGTATTTT. Protein: CASSTRQGSTDTQYF.

A remark on this clone: No conserved phenylalanine or tryptophan ends this CDR3, so it is likely a read error. Because the CDR3's place on the DNA is in doubt, the DNA is left out and the CDR3 is given as listed by TCRdb. The chain employs TRBV10-2 and TRBJ2-7; TRBD2, the table's D call, lacks a check against the DNA. The CDR3 adds up to 9 amino acids, both ends counted. Germline-derived CDR1 and CDR2 are WSHSY and SAAADI. The CDR3: CASSEGAAC.

This clone was recorded a few times. This chain joins TRBV27 and TRBJ1-5; D unclear. The V gene's germline CDR1 is MNHEY and CDR2 SMNVEV (reference sequence). This CDR3 is 14 amino acids long. The V gene lost 2 bases and the J gene lost 5 bases, with 10 bases spanning the gap. DNA of the CDR3: TGTGCCAGCAGTTTAGGTGGAATAGATCAGCCCCAGCATTTT. This sequence encodes CASSLGGIDQPQHF.

V and J are TRBV13 and TRBJ2-1; D is perhaps TRBD1 or TRBD2 (5 bases each). The CDR3 length is 15 residues. The V end lost 5 bases, the J end lost 5 bases, and 16 bases lay between the germline ends. The germline V gene encodes CDR1 PRHDT and CDR2 FYEKMQ (reference sequence). CDR3 region: CASSTARGWNNEQFF. The CDR3 DNA is TGTGCCAGCAGCACAGCGAGGGGCTGGAACAATGAGCAGTTCTTC.

On this clone: A far larger clone is only one base removed, so a read error is likely. No conserved phenylalanine or tryptophan is present at the end of the CDR3, so a read error is the likely explanation. The V and J genes are TRBV11-2 and TRBJ1-1, with TRBD1 matching 7 bases. CDR1 is SGHAT and CDR2 is FQNNGV in the germline V gene. The CDR3 is made up of 16 amino acids. The CDR3 spells CASSQDRARANTEAFL. Written as DNA, the CDR3 is TGCGCCAGCAGCCAAGACAGGGCCCGAGCGAACACTGAAGCTTTCTTA.

The gene calls are TRBV4-3 and TRBJ2-5; D may be TRBD1 (6 bases). The CDR3 contains 16 residues. Germline assignment: CDR1 LGHNA and CDR2 YSLEER. Trimming took 1 base from V and 3 from J, leaving 15 bases between them. The CDR3 sequence is CASSQVLDSPEETQYF. CDR3 sequence (DNA): TGCGCCAGCAGCCAAGTCCTGGACAGCCCAGAAGAGACCCAGTACTTC.

This CDR3 reads CASTAGQDYYNEQFF. As DNA, the CDR3 is TGTGCCAGCACCGCTGGACAGGATTACTACAATGAGCAGTTCTTC. The V and J genes are TRBV27 and TRBJ2-1; 7 bases fit TRBD1. CDR3 length: 15 residues. CDR1 and CDR2 from the germline V gene are MNHEY and SMNVEV (reference sequence). The V and J ends lost 7 bases and 3 bases, in that order; junction bases with no gene match: 9.

This chain uses TRBV7-9 with TRBJ2-7, with TRBD2 identical over 7 bases. Trimming removed 2 bases from V and 3 bases from J; junction bases left unmatched: 10. There are 16 residues in the CDR3. Germline lookup yields CDR1 SEHNR and CDR2 FQNEAQ (reference sequence). This CDR3 is CASSLPASGTVYEQYF. The CDR3 region has the DNA TGTGCCAGCAGCTTACCCGCCAGCGGGACGGTCTACGAGCAGTACTTC.

J is TRBJ2-5 and V is TRBV18; 8 bases are shared with TRBD1. Trimming cost V 5 bases and J 2 bases; bases outside gene matches: 13. The CDR3 covers 17 residues. Germline values: CDR1 KGHSH, CDR2 LQKENI. The CDR3 region is CASSSLGTGNNQETQYF. The CDR3 region has the DNA TGTGCCAGCTCATCCCTAGGGACAGGCAATAATCAAGAGACCCAGTACTTC.

The chain carries TRBV9 and TRBJ2-6; maybe TRBD2 (6 bases). V lost 3 bases and J 2 bases, leaving 12 bases between the germline ends. The CDR3 consists of 16 residues. CDR1 SGDLS and CDR2 YYNGEE come from the germline V gene. The CDR3 loop is CASSGNTSPGANVLTF. The DNA for the CDR3 is TGTGCCAGCAGCGGAAATACTAGCCCTGGGGCCAACGTCCTGACTTTC.

This rearrangement joins TRBV30 to TRBJ1-1; a weak D match, TRBD1 (5 bases). V dropped 5 bases and J dropped 4 bases, with 14 bases sitting between them. The CDR3 contains 13 residues. Germline V gene sequence: CDR1 GTSNPN, CDR2 SVGIG (reference sequence). CDR3 protein: CAWDPSGGTEAFF. Here the CDR3 DNA reads TGTGCCTGGGACCCCTCGGGGGGCACTGAAGCTTTCTTT.